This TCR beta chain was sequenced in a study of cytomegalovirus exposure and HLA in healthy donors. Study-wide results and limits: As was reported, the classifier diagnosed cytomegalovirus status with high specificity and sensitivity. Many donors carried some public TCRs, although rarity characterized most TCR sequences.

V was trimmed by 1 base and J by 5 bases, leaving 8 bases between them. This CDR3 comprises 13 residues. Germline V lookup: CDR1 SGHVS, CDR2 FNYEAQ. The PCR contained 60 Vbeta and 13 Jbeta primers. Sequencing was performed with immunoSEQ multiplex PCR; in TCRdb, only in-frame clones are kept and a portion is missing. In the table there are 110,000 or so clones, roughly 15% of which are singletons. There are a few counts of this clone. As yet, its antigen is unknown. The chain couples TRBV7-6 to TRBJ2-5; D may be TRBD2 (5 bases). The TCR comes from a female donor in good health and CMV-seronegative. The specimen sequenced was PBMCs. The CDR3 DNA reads TGTGCCAGCAGCTTAGGCCGGGATGAGACCCAGTACTTC. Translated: CASSLGRDETQYF. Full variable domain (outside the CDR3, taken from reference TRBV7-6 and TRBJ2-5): GAGVSQSPRYKVTKRGQDVALRCDPISGHVSLYWYRQALGQGPEFLTYFNYEAQQDKSGLPNDRFSAERPEGSISTLTIQRTEQRDSAMYRCASSLGRDETQYFGPGTRLLVL.